These 10 T cell receptor beta chains came from one sample sequenced in a study of cytomegalovirus exposure and HLA in healthy donors. 13 Jbeta primers and 60 Vbeta primers were used for the PCR. Sequencing was performed with immunoSEQ multiplex PCR; in TCRdb, only in-frame clones are kept and a portion is missing. The repertoire holds some 250,000 clones, with 82% as singletons. Input material: PBMCs. The receptors come from a woman in her thirties or forties in good health and CMV-seropositive.

This clone was seen a few times. The chain has TRBV9 and TRBJ1-4; possibly TRBD1 for D (6 bases). The ends were cut back, 0 bases at V and 8 bases at J, with 14 bases in the middle. The germline V gene has CDR1 SGDLS and CDR2 YYNGEE. The CDR3 totals 15 residues. CDR3 loop: CASSVEGIQGEKLFF. The CDR3 DNA reads TGTGCCAGCAGCGTAGAGGGGATTCAGGGGGAAAAACTGTTTTTT. Full variable domain (rest looked up from reference TRBV9 and TRBJ1-4): DSGVTQTPKHLITATGQRVTLRCSPRSGDLSVYWYQQSLDQGLQFLIQYYNGEERAKGNILERFSAQQFPDLHSELNLSSLELGDSALYFCASSVEGIQGEKLFFGSGTQLSVL.

The chain employs TRBV2 and TRBJ2-1; 11 bases agree with TRBD2. In germline, CDR1 is SNHLY, CDR2 FYNNEI. Unmatched junction bases numbered 2, after V lost 8 bases and J lost 2 bases. The CDR3 extends over 14 amino acids. CDR3 nucleotide sequence: TGTGCCAGCCGTAGCGGGGGGGCCTACAATGAGCAGTTCTTC. This translates into CASRSGGAYNEQFF.

The rearrangement links TRBV7-2 to TRBJ2-7, with 11 bases aligning to TRBD1. The length of the CDR3 is 13 residues. Germline V gene data show CDR1 as SGHTA and CDR2 as FQGNSA. V gave up 8 bases and J gave up 6 bases; unmatched junction bases: 6. The CDR3 region is CASVQDRGREQYF. CDR3 DNA: TGTGCCAGCGTACAGGACAGGGGGCGCGAGCAGTACTTC.

This clone came up a few times. The chain is built from TRBV27 and TRBJ2-3, with D possibly matching TRBD2 (6 bases). The CDR3 is 17 residues long. Trimming left V 3 bases short and J 0 bases short, with 16 bases between. The germline CDR1 and CDR2 sequences are MNHEY and SMNVEV (reference sequence). The CDR3 DNA follows: TGTGCCAGCAGTTTCTATACGGGACTTACTAGCACAGATACGCAGTATTTT. It encodes CASSFYTGLTSTDTQYF.

The genes are TRBV11-1 and TRBJ2-4, with 8 bases lining up with TRBD2. The CDR3 totals 16 residues. Trimming at V came to 2 bases and at J to 5 bases, leaving 8 bases not matched to a gene. Germline CDR1 SGHAT, CDR2 FQDESV (reference sequence). CDR3 bases: TGTGCCAGCAGCTTAAGGTCGGGGGGGGCCGAAAACATTCAGTACTTC. It specifies CASSLRSGGAENIQYF.

This chain joins TRBV4-3 and TRBJ2-1; TRBD2 might be the D (6 bases). Germline CDR1 reads LGHNA; CDR2 reads YSLEER. The CDR3 spans 13 residues. The ends were cut back, 4 bases at V and 5 bases at J, with 9 bases in the middle. The CDR3, as DNA: TGCGCCAGCAGCCGGGGACTGCACAATGAGCAGTTCTTC. This codes for CASSRGLHNEQFF.

The chain recombines TRBV7-9 with TRBJ2-7; D remains unclear. V was trimmed by 2 bases and J by 1 base, leaving 9 bases between them. The CDR3 has 14 amino acids. CDR1 and CDR2 (germline): SEHNR, FQNEAQ (reference sequence). The CDR3 nucleotides are TGTGCCAGCAGCTTAAATCAGGTTTCCTACGAGCAGTACTTC. As protein: CASSLNQVSYEQYF.

V usage is TRBV6-1 and J usage is TRBJ1-4; D perhaps matches TRBD1 (5 bases). The CDR3 covers 14 residues. Per germline, CDR1 MNHNS and CDR2 SASEGT. Trimming took 4 bases from V and 10 from J, leaving 16 bases between them. Here the CDR3 reads CASSARTPSGKLFF. CDR3 DNA sequence: TGTGCCAGCAGTGCACGGACACCTTCTGGAAAACTGTTTTTT.

The V gene is TRBV5-5, the J gene TRBJ1-1, with TRBD1 identical over 7 bases. J was trimmed by 6 bases and V by 3 bases; bases with no gene match: 5. The CDR3 covers 13 residues. Germline CDR1 is SGHKS and CDR2 is YYEKEE (reference sequence). The CDR3 is CASSSRTGAEAFF. DNA for the CDR3: TGTGCCAGCAGCTCCCGGACAGGAGCTGAAGCTTTCTTT.

The gene calls are TRBV5-1 and TRBJ1-2; 7 bases match TRBD1. Germline V CDR1 and CDR2: SGHRS, YFSETQ. J was trimmed by 6 bases and V by 3 bases; bases with no gene match: 2. The CDR3 extends over 12 amino acids. The CDR3 region is CASSYQGDGYTF. For the CDR3, the DNA is TGCGCCAGCAGCTATCAGGGGGATGGCTACACCTTC.